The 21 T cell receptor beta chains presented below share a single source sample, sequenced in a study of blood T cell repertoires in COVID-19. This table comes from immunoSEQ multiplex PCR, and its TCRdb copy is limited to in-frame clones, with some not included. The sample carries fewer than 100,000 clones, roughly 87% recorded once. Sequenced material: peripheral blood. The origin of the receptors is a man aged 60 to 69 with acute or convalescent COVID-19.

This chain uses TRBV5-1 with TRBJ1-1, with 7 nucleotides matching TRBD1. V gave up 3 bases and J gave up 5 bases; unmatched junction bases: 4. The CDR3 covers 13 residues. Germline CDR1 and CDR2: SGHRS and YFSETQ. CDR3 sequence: CASSYQQGTEAFF. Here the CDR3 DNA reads TGCGCCAGCAGCTACCAACAGGGGACTGAAGCTTTCTTT.

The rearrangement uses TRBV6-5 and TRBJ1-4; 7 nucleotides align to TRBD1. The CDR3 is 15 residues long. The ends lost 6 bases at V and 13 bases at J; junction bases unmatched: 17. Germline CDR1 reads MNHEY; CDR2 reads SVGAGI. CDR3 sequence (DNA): TGTGCCAGCAGGACGGACAGGTCCGGTGGTAATACACTGTTTTTT. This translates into CASRTDRSGGNTLFF.

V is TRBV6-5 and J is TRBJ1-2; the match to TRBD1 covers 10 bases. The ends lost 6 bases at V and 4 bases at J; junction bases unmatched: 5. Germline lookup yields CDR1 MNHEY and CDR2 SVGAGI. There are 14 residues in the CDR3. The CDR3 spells CASRDRGRFYGYTF. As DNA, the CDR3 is TGTGCCAGCAGAGACAGGGGGCGATTCTATGGCTACACCTTC.

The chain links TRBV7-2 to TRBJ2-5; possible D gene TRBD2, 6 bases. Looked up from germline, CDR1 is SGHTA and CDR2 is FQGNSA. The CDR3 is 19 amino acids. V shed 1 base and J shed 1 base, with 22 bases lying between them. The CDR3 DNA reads TGTGCCAGCAGCTTAGTCGGGGGAAGGGCTGTAGGTGTCCAAGAGACCCAGTACTTC. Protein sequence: CASSLVGGRAVGVQETQYF.

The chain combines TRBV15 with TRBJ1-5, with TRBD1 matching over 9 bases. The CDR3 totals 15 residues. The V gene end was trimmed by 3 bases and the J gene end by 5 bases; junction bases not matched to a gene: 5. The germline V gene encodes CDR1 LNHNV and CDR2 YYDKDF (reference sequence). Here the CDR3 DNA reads TGTGCCACCAGCAGGGGTGGACAGGGGTATCAGCCCCAGCATTTT. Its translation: CATSRGGQGYQPQHF.

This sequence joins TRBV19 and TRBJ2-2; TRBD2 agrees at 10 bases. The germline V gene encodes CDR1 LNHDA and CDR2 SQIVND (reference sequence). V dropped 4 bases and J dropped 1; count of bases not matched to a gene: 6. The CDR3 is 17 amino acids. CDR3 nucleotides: TGTGCCAGTAGTAGGTCCAGCGGGAGGGTGAACACCGGGGAGCTGTTTTTT. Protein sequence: CASSRSSGRVNTGELFF.

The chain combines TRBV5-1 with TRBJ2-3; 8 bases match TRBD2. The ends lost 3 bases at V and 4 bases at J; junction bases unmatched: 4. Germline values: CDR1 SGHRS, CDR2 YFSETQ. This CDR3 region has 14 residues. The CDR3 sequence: CASSSGGRPDTQYF. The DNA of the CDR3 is TGCGCCAGCAGCTCGGGAGGGCGGCCAGATACGCAGTATTTT.

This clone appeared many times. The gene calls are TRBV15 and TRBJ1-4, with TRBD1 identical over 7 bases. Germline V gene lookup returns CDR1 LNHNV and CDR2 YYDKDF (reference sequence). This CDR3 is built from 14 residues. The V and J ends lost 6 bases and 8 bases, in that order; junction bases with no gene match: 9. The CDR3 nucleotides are TGTGCCACCAGTTCTTGGGACAGCCTCGAAAAACTGTTTTTT. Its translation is CATSSWDSLEKLFF.

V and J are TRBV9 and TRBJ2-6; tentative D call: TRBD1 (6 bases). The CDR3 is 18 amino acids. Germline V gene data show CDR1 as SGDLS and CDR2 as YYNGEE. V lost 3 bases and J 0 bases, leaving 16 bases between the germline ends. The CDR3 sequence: CASSAGVVRGSGANVLTF. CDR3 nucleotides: TGTGCCAGCAGCGCCGGCGTTGTCAGGGGCTCTGGGGCCAACGTCCTGACTTTC.

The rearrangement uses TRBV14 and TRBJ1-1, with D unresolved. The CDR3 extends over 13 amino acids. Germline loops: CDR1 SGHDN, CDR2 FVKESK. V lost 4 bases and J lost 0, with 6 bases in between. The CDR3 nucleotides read TGTGCCAGCAGCCCGAGGTTGAACACTGAAGCTTTCTTT. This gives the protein CASSPRLNTEAFF.

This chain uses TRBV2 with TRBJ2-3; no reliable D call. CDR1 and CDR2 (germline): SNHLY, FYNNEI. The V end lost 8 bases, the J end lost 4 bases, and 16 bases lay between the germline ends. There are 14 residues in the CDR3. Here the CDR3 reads CASRRAGLADTQYF. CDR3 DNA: TGTGCCAGCCGACGTGCCGGGTTGGCAGATACGCAGTATTTT. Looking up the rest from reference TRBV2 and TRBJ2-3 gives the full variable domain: EPEVTQTPSHQVTQMGQEVILRCVPISNHLYFYWYRQILGQKVEFLVSFYNNEISEKSEIFDDQFSVERPDGSNFTLKIRSTKLEDSAMYFCASRRAGLADTQYFGPGTRLTVL.

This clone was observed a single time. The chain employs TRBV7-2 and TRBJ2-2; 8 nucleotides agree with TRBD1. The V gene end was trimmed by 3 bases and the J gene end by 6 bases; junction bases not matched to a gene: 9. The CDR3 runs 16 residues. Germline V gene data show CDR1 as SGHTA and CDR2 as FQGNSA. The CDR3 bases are TGTGCCAGCAGCTTCGAGGGCAGGGGGCTTTCCGGGGAGCTGTTTTTT. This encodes CASSFEGRGLSGELFF. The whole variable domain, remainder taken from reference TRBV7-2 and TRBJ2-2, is GAGVSQSPSNKVTEKGKDVELRCDPISGHTALYWYRQSLGQGLEFLIYFQGNSAPDKSGLPSDRFSAERTGGSVSTLTIQRTQQEDSAVYLCASSFEGRGLSGELFFGEGSRLTVL.

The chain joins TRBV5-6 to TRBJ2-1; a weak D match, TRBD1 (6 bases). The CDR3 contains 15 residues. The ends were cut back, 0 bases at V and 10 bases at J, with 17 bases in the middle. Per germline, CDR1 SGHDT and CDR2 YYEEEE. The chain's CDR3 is CASSLDGSGDHEQFF. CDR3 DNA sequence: TGTGCCAGCAGCTTGGATGGGTCAGGGGACCACGAGCAGTTCTTC.

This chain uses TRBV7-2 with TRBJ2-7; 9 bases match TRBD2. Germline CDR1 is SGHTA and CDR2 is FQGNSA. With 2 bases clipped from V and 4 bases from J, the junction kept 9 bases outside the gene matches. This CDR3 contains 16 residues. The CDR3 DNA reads TGTGCCAGCAGCTTATCCCCACTAGCGGGTCGGTACGAGCAGTACTTC. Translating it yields CASSLSPLAGRYEQYF.

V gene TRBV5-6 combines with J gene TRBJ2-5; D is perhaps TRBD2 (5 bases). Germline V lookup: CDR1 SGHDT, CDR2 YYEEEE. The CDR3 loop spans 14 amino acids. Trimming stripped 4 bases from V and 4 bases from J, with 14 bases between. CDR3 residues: CASSLGSLGETQYF. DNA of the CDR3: TGTGCCAGCAGCCTGGGGAGTTTGGGAGAGACCCAGTACTTC.

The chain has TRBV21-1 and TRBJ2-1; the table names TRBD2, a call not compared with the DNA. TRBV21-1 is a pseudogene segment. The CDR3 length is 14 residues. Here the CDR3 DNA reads TGTGCCAGCAGCAAAGAGGAGCTACCAGATGAGCAGTTCTTC. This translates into CASSKEELPDEQFF.

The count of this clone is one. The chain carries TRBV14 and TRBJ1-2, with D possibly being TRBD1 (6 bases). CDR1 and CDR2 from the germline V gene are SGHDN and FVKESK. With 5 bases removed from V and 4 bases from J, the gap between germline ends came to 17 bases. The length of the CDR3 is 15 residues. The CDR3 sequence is CASSITGQGPYGYTF. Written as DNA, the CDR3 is TGTGCCAGCAGCATAACGGGACAAGGCCCCTATGGCTACACCTTC.

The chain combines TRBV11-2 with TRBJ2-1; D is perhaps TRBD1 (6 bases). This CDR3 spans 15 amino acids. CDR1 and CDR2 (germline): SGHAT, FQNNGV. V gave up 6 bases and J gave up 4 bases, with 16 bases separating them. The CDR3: CASRLEGVAYNEQFF. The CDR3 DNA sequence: TGTGCCAGCAGGCTAGAGGGGGTAGCGTACAATGAGCAGTTCTTC.

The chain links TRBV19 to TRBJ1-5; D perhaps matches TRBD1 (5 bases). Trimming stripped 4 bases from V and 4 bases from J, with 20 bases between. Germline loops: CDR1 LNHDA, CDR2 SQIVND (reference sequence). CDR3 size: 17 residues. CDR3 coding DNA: TGTGCCAGTAGTACTCTAATTCAGGGCCCCATTAATCAGCCCCAGCATTTT. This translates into CASSTLIQGPINQPQHF.

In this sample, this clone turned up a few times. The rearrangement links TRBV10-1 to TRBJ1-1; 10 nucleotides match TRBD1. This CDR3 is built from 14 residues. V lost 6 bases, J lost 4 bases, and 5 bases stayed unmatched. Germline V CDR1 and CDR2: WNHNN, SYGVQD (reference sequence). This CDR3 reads CASSRTGGSTEAFF. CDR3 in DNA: TGCGCCAGCAGCCGGACAGGGGGGTCCACTGAAGCTTTCTTT.

The CDR3 region has the DNA TGCGCCAGCAGCTTGGGACACTTGAACACTGAAGCTTTCTTT. Its protein is CASSLGHLNTEAFF. The chain couples TRBV5-1 to TRBJ1-1; D not certain. In germline, CDR1 is SGHRS, CDR2 YFSETQ. The CDR3 is 14 residues long. Trimming cost V 0 bases and J 0 bases, with 6 bases left between them. Using reference TRBV5-1 and TRBJ1-1 for the parts outside the CDR3, the full variable domain is KAGVTQTPRYLIKTRGQQVTLSCSPISGHRSVSWYQQTPGQGLQFLFEYFSETQRNKGNFPGRFSGRQFSNSRSEMNVSTLELGDSALYLCASSLGHLNTEAFFGQGTRLTVV.